These 21 T cell receptor beta chains share one sample of origin, sequenced in a study of T cell clonality in common variable immunodeficiency. The method was immunoSEQ multiplex PCR; TCRdb's version includes in-frame clones alone and lacks a portion of them. There are about 39,000 clones in the sample, none observed a single time. Sequenced: peripheral blood mononuclear cells. These receptors all come from a person aged 18 to 75 in good health.

Many counts were recorded for this clone. Coverage ceases 3 residues before the CDR3 finishes, and the germline J gene fills in the end. The chain uses TRBV20-1 and TRBJ2-7; D not certain. The V end was cut by 0 bases, the J end by 5 bases, with 11 bases between. The V gene's germline CDR1 is DFQATT and CDR2 SNEGSKA (reference sequence). This CDR3 is 13 amino acids long. This CDR3 is CSAREQGSNEQYF. The sequenced CDR3 bases are TGCAGTGCTAGAGAGCAAGGTAGCAACGAG.

On this clone itself: The read finishes 3 residues shy of the CDR3 end, and the germline J gene is used to complete it. The chain recombines TRBV7-9 with TRBJ2-3; 8 bases are a match to TRBD2. Germline-derived CDR1 and CDR2 are SEHNR and FQNEAQ (reference sequence). This CDR3 spans 13 amino acids. The junction had 4 bases not matched to a gene; V was cut back by 6 bases and J by 5 bases. The chain's CDR3 is CASSLTSGDTQYF. Incomplete CDR3 DNA: TGTGCCAGCAGTTTAACTAGCGGAGATACG.

Ten or more counts support this clone. The CDR3 end falls 3 residues outside the read, so it is completed with the germline J gene. J is TRBJ2-3 and V is TRBV28, with a possible D match to TRBD2 (7 bases). The CDR3 extends over 14 amino acids. Trimming took 7 bases from V and 4 from J, leaving 15 bases between them. Germline assignment: CDR1 MDHEN and CDR2 SYDVKM. The CDR3 loop is CASMMGGPADTQYF. Partial CDR3 DNA: TGTGCCAGCATGATGGGGGGGCCGGCAGATACG.

This clone showed up many times. The read is 3 residues too short to cover the CDR3 end, so that end is filled in from the germline J gene. The V call is TRBV19, the J call TRBJ2-5, with 8 bases lining up with TRBD1. The CDR3 runs to 16 residues. Trimming took 7 bases from V and 4 from J; bases not matched to a gene: 14. Looked up from germline, CDR1 is LNHDA and CDR2 is SQIVND (reference sequence). The CDR3 sequence is CASNPGTGVFGETQYF. The DNA read from the CDR3 is TGTGCCAGTAATCCCGGGACAGGTGTGTTCGGAGAGACC.

This clone was counted ten times or more. Read coverage stops 3 residues before the CDR3 terminus; the germline J gene supplies the remainder. V usage is TRBV6-2 or TRBV6-3 and J usage is TRBJ2-1; 9 nucleotides agree with TRBD2. Germline trimming cut 5 bases from V and 6 bases from J; bases unmatched to any gene: 11. The CDR3 spans 16 residues. The V gene's germline CDR1 is MNHEY and CDR2 SVGEGT. The CDR3 is CASSRPGTSWRNEQFF. The part of the CDR3 DNA that was read is TGTGCCAGCAGTAGACCAGGGACTAGCTGGCGCAATGAG.

This clone was picked up many times. The read ends 3 residues shy of where the CDR3 ends; the end is completed using the germline J gene. The rearrangement links TRBV12-3 or TRBV12-4 to TRBJ2-7; 9 nucleotides agree with TRBD1. This CDR3 contains 12 residues. The J segment lost 5 bases and the V segment lost 8 bases, leaving 4 bases of the junction unmatched. The sequenced CDR3 bases are TGTGCCAGCCGACAGGGGGTCCACGAG. It codes for CASRQGVHE. The full CDR3 sequence reads CASRQGVHEQYF.

This clone appeared many times. The read ends 3 residues shy of where the CDR3 ends; the end is completed using the germline J gene. The chain employs TRBV6-4 and TRBJ1-2; 8 bases map to TRBD1. V shed 2 bases and J 2 bases; nucleotides not matched to a gene: 4. Germline V gene lookup returns CDR1 MRHNA and CDR2 SNTAGT. CDR3 length: 15 amino acids. The CDR3 loop is CASSDVGQGNYGYTF. CDR3 DNA (partial): TGTGCCAGCAGTGACGTCGGACAGGGCAACTATGGC.

This clone was detected a few times. The CDR3 goes on 3 residues after the read ends, and that part is filled in from the germline J gene. This sample includes further DNA sequences coding for the same CDR3. V and J are TRBV18 and TRBJ2-7, with 9 bases aligning to TRBD1. In germline, CDR1 is KGHSH, CDR2 LQKENI. The length of the CDR3 is 16 residues. Trimming took 6 bases from V and 2 from J; bases not matched to a gene: 11. The CDR3 protein is CASSQNTGTGPYEQYF. Incomplete CDR3 DNA: TGTGCCAGCTCGCAAAACACCGGGACAGGGCCCTACGAG.

This clone showed up many times. The sequenced fragment ends 3 residues before the CDR3 boundary, so the rest is inferred from the germline J gene. V usage is TRBV19 and J usage is TRBJ2-1; D could derive from TRBD1 or TRBD2 (6 bases each). Trimming removed 7 bases at V and 0 bases at J, with 28 bases between. From germline, CDR1 is LNHDA and CDR2 SQIVND (reference sequence). CDR3 length equals 20 residues. CDR3 amino acids: CASTPRGGAGALSSYNEQFF. The sequenced CDR3 bases are TGTGCCAGTACCCCCCGAGGAGGGGCAGGGGCATTAAGCTCCTACAATGAG.

This clone has at least ten counts. The read ends 3 residues before the CDR3 terminus; that terminus is restored from the germline J gene. The V and J genes are TRBV20-1 and TRBJ2-1; possible D gene TRBD2, 6 bases. The CDR3 covers 13 residues. Germline V lookup: CDR1 DFQATT, CDR2 SNEGSKA (reference sequence). The ends were cut back, 6 bases at V and 7 bases at J, with 16 bases in the middle. CDR3 DNA (partial): TGCAGTGCACCCGGGGCTAGCGTAAATGAG. This codes for CSAPGASVNE. The whole CDR3 protein is CSAPGASVNEQFF.

This clone occurred many times. Sequencing ends 3 residues short of the CDR3 end; the germline J gene provides the rest. The V gene is TRBV7-3, the J gene TRBJ2-5, with 7 bases matching TRBD2. The CDR3 totals 14 residues. Germline CDR1 SGHTA, CDR2 FQGTGA. V dropped 2 bases and J dropped 2; count of bases not matched to a gene: 2. CDR3 loop: CASSLDSGQETQYF. The sequenced CDR3 bases are TGTGCCAGCAGCTTAGATAGCGGGCAAGAGACC. The full variable domain, rest sourced from reference TRBV7-3 and TRBJ2-5, is GAGVSQTPSNKVTEKGKYVELRCDPISGHTALYWYRQSLGQGPEFLIYFQGTGAADDSGLPNDRFFAVRPEGSVSTLKIQRTERGDSAVYLCASSLDSGQETQYFGPGTRLLVL.

There are many counts of this clone. The DNA ends 3 residues before the CDR3 does, and the rest of the CDR3 is filled in from the germline J gene. The chain has TRBV5-1 and TRBJ2-1; 7 bases agree with TRBD2. CDR3 size: 14 residues. The J segment lost 3 bases and the V segment lost 4 bases, leaving 4 bases of the junction unmatched. Germline assignment: CDR1 SGHRS and CDR2 YFSETQ. The CDR3 spells CASSGSSGYNEQFF. The covered CDR3 bases are TGCGCCAGCAGCGGGTCTAGCGGCTACAATGAG.

This clone was observed at least ten times. Mismatch with germline at one junction end may stem from a read error. The CDR3 end is not reached by the read, which stops 3 residues before it; the germline J gene fills it in. This chain uses TRBV7-7 with TRBJ2-5; 8 nucleotides agree with TRBD1. The CDR3 totals 16 residues. Per the germline V gene, CDR1 is SSHAT and CDR2 is FNYEAQ (reference sequence). The CDR3 bases that were read are TGTGCTAGCAGCTTGAGGACAGGGAGTCCCCAAGAGACC. This codes for CASSLRTGSPQET. The entire CDR3 is CASSLRTGSPQETQYF.

Many counts were recorded for this clone. The read gets to within 3 residues of the CDR3 end, and the germline J gene fills in the rest. This chain uses TRBV5-6 with TRBJ1-1; D gene unclear. The CDR3 contains 13 residues. Trimming took off 0 bases at V and 4 bases at J, with 7 bases between the two ends. The germline V gene has CDR1 SGHDT and CDR2 YYEEEE. CDR3 bases read: TGTGCCAGCAGCTTGGGTCGAGGCACTGAA. Translation gives CASSLGRGTE. In full, the CDR3 is CASSLGRGTEAFF.

This clone occurred many times. The read stops 3 residues short of the end of the CDR3; the missing end is completed from the germline J gene. This chain uses TRBV19 with TRBJ1-5; 8 nucleotides align to TRBD1. Unmatched junction bases numbered 8, after V lost 6 bases and J lost 4 bases. The germline CDR1 and CDR2 sequences are LNHDA and SQIVND (reference sequence). This CDR3 is 15 amino acids long. Incomplete CDR3 DNA: TGTGCCAGTAGAATTGACAGGGGTGGAAATCAGCCC. Amino acid sequence: CASRIDRGGNQP. The whole CDR3 sequence reads CASRIDRGGNQPQHF.

At least ten counts were recorded for this clone. CDR3 amino acids: CSARQDPGGELFF. CDR3 DNA (partial): TGCAGTGCTAGACAGGATCCTGGCGGGGAG. The chain employs TRBV20-1 and TRBJ2-2; D remains ambiguous. Read sequence stops 3 residues before the CDR3 end, and the germline J gene provides the missing end. V was pared by 2 bases and J by 7 bases, with 11 bases between. The CDR3 is made up of 13 amino acids. Germline V gene sequence: CDR1 DFQATT, CDR2 SNEGSKA (reference sequence).

This clone was picked up a small number of times. CDR3 protein: CASTTTQGTNEKLFF. The DNA read from the CDR3 is TGTGCCAGTACTACGACCCAAGGGACTAATGAAAAA. The chain uses TRBV19 and TRBJ1-4, with D uncertain. The missing CDR3 end, 3 residues past where the read stops, is filled in from the germline J gene. Germline CDR1 LNHDA, CDR2 SQIVND (reference sequence). The V and J ends lost 7 bases and 2 bases respectively, with 14 bases between them. CDR3 length: 15 residues. The variable domain in full, completed from reference TRBV19 and TRBJ1-4, reads DGGITQSPKYLFRKEGQNVTLSCEQNLNHDAMYWYRQDPGQGLRLIYYSQIVNDFQKGDIAEGYSVSREKKESFPLTVTSAQKNPTAFYLCASTTTQGTNEKLFFGSGTQLSVL.

This clone was counted at least ten times. The read falls 3 residues short of the CDR3 end, and the missing part is taken from the germline J gene. The chain uses TRBV30 and TRBJ1-5, with D possibly matching TRBD1 (5 bases). This CDR3 region has 16 residues. CDR1 and CDR2 (germline): GTSNPN, SVGIG (reference sequence). The V and J ends lost 0 bases and 2 bases respectively, with 14 bases between them. The covered CDR3 bases are TGTGCCTGGAGTGTAAAGGCAGGGTTAGGCAATCAGCCC. Amino acids: CAWSVKAGLGNQP. The entire CDR3 is CAWSVKAGLGNQPQHF.

This clone was counted ten times or more. The sequenced fragment ends 3 residues before the CDR3 boundary, so the rest is inferred from the germline J gene. This rearrangement joins TRBV20-1 to TRBJ1-1, with 9 bases fitting TRBD1. V shed 5 bases, J shed 1 base, and the junction held 2 bases outside the gene matches. CDR1 and CDR2 from the germline V gene are DFQATT and SNEGSKA (reference sequence). CDR3 size: 13 residues. The sequenced part of the CDR3 DNA is TGCAGTGCTTCGACAGGGGGGAACACTGAA. Its translation: CSASTGGNTE. The full CDR3 protein reads CSASTGGNTEAFF.

The table lists this clone with many counts. Coverage ceases 3 residues before the CDR3 finishes, and the germline J gene fills in the end. V and J are TRBV27 and TRBJ2-7, with 12 bases that match TRBD2. Germline V lookup: CDR1 MNHEY, CDR2 SMNVEV (reference sequence). This CDR3 spans 14 amino acids. The ends lost 6 bases at V and 3 bases at J; junction bases unmatched: 3. The CDR3 DNA, read in part, is TGTGCCAGCAGCGAACTAGCGGGAGGCTACGAG. It encodes CASSELAGGYE. The complete CDR3 protein is CASSELAGGYEQYF.

The sample holds many counts of this clone. The CDR3 extends 3 residues past the end of the read, so its final part is completed from the germline J gene. The chain links TRBV30 to TRBJ2-2; unclear D gene. V gave up 1 base and J gave up 6 bases, with 9 bases separating them. Germline V lookup: CDR1 GTSNPN, CDR2 SVGIG (reference sequence). The CDR3 consists of 13 residues. Incomplete CDR3 DNA: TGTGCCTGGAGTGAATTTATAGCCGGGGAG. The encoded protein is CAWSEFIAGE. The full CDR3 reads CAWSEFIAGELFF.